This T cell receptor beta chain appears in the sequencing data of a study of T cells in Graves' hyperthyroidism and ophthalmopathy. V shed 2 bases and J shed 11 bases, with 9 bases lying between them. Germline loops: CDR1 GTSNPN, CDR2 SVGIG (reference sequence). This CDR3 comprises 10 residues. Amplified TCR beta CDR3 regions derived from RNA transcripts. The HTBI primer set drove a first-round RT-PCR of the TCR CDR3. TCRdb fed the multiplex PCR reads into MiXCR, producing one record per CDR3 protein. The sample has a few hundred thousand distinct CDR3 sequences, more than 15% seen once. Enrolled ophthalmopathy patients presented with a Clinical Activity Score of at least 3, a NOSPECS grade of at least 4, and disease duration under 3 months. The PBMCs studied were ones that came from 9 to 10 ml fresh peripheral blood.

The J gene is TRBJ1-1, the V gene TRBV30; D is unclear. The sequence was obtained from a woman in her late teens or twenties with Graves' ophthalmopathy. The sequencing sample was made of blood. CDR3 sequence reads: CAWSRNEAFF. In DNA, the CDR3 is TGTGCCTGGAGTCGGAATGAGGCTTTCTTT.